A selection of T cell receptor beta chains follows, all from one sample in a study of identifying expanded T cells in peripheral blood. Generated by immunoSEQ multiplex PCR, the TCRdb table keeps only in-frame clones and is missing some. The table has 100,000 to 150,000 clones, 84% seen once. Sequences were obtained from blood. Receptors originate from a person aged 18 to 70 in good health. CDR3s include the opening cysteine and the closing phenylalanine or tryptophan. The D gene is left open where the match is weak. Where a row states a size, it is once, few, many or the class of an expanded clone; other rows omit it.

CDR3 protein: CASSQDISGAGYEQYF; CDR3 DNA: TGCGCCAGCAGCCAAGATATATCAGGGGCTGGTTACGAGCAGTACTTC; clone size: NA; V gene: TRBV4-3; J gene: TRBJ2-7; D gene: NA
CDR3 protein: CASSPDRAPYEQYF; CDR3 DNA: TGTGCCAGCAGTCCGGACAGGGCACCCTACGAGCAGTACTTC; clone size: NA; V gene: TRBV27; J gene: TRBJ2-7; D gene: TRBD1
CDR3 protein: CASSIGGDNYGYTF; CDR3 DNA: TGTGCCAGTAGTATTGGTGGGGATAACTATGGCTACACCTTC; clone size: NA; V gene: TRBV19; J gene: TRBJ1-2; D gene: NA
CDR3 protein: CASSIQGFGYTF; CDR3 DNA: TGTGCCAGTAGTATCCAGGGGTTTGGCTACACCTTC; clone size: NA; V gene: TRBV19; J gene: TRBJ1-2; D gene: NA
CDR3 protein: CASSFDSNPHTEAFF; CDR3 DNA: TGTGCCAGCAGCTTCGACAGCAACCCCCACACTGAAGCTTTCTTT; clone size: once; V gene: TRBV7-2; J gene: TRBJ1-1; D gene: NA
CDR3 protein: CSARRSYGYTF; CDR3 DNA: TGCAGTGCTAGAAGGTCCTATGGCTACACCTTC; clone size: NA; V gene: TRBV20-1; J gene: TRBJ1-2; D gene: NA
CDR3 protein: CAWSGMTQVPNQPQHF; CDR3 DNA: TGTGCCTGGAGTGGAATGACCCAGGTTCCCAATCAGCCCCAGCATTTT; clone size: NA; V gene: TRBV30; J gene: TRBJ1-5; D gene: NA
CDR3 protein: CASIRGLAGITNTGELFF; CDR3 DNA: TGTGCCAGCATACGGGGACTAGCGGGGATAACGAACACCGGGGAGCTGTTTTTT; clone size: NA; V gene: TRBV9; J gene: TRBJ2-2; D gene: TRBD2
CDR3 protein: CASSPRPDRSDTQYF; CDR3 DNA: TGTGCCAGCAGCCCCCGGCCAGACCGGTCAGATACGCAGTATTTT; clone size: once; V gene: TRBV5-4; J gene: TRBJ2-3; D gene: NA
CDR3 protein: CSASVGYGYTF; CDR3 DNA: TGCAGTGCTAGTGTTGGGTATGGCTACACCTTC; clone size: NA; V gene: TRBV20-1; J gene: TRBJ1-2; D gene: NA
CDR3 protein: CASSPGRSSVEPQHF; CDR3 DNA: TGTGCCAGCAGTCCCGGACGGTCCTCGGTAGAGCCCCAGCATTTT; clone size: NA; V gene: TRBV7-8; J gene: TRBJ1-5; D gene: NA
CDR3 protein: CASSYSRATYEQYF; CDR3 DNA: TGTGCCAGCAGTTACTCTCGGGCTACCTACGAGCAGTACTTC; clone size: NA; V gene: TRBV6-5; J gene: TRBJ2-7; D gene: NA
CDR3 protein: CAISATDTQYF; CDR3 DNA: TGTGCCATCAGTGCCACAGATACGCAGTATTTT; clone size: NA; V gene: TRBV10-3; J gene: TRBJ2-3; D gene: NA
CDR3 protein: CASSFGPYVLTF; CDR3 DNA: TGTGCCAGCAGTTTCGGTCCCTACGTCCTGACTTTC; clone size: NA; V gene: TRBV28; J gene: TRBJ2-6; D gene: NA
CDR3 protein: CASSLDHGPYGYTF; CDR3 DNA: TGTGCCAGCAGCTTAGATCACGGCCCGTATGGCTACACCTTC; clone size: NA; V gene: TRBV7-2; J gene: TRBJ1-2; D gene: NA
CDR3 protein: CASSQELGQGAEKLFF; CDR3 DNA: TGCGCCAGCAGCCAAGAACTAGGGCAGGGGGCGGAAAAACTGTTTTTT; clone size: NA; V gene: TRBV4-3; J gene: TRBJ1-4; D gene: TRBD1
CDR3 protein: CASRRGEVYEQFF; CDR3 DNA: TGTGCCAGCAGAAGGGGAGAGGTCTATGAGCAGTTCTTC; clone size: NA; V gene: TRBV7-9; J gene: TRBJ2-1; D gene: NA
CDR3 protein: CASGGLGGQETQYF; CDR3 DNA: TGTGCCAGTGGTGGGTTGGGCGGTCAAGAGACCCAGTACTTC; clone size: NA; V gene: TRBV19; J gene: TRBJ2-5; D gene: NA
CDR3 protein: CASSQSLGRTEAFF; CDR3 DNA: TGCGCCAGCAGCCAGAGTCTAGGGAGAACTGAAGCTTTCTTT; clone size: NA; V gene: TRBV4-3; J gene: TRBJ1-1; D gene: NA
CDR3 protein: CASSVGDREIEQFF; CDR3 DNA: TGTGCCAGCAGCGTAGGGGACAGGGAGATTGAGCAGTTCTTC; clone size: NA; V gene: TRBV9; J gene: TRBJ2-1; D gene: TRBD1
CDR3 protein: CATSSTGTRGQPQHF; CDR3 DNA: TGTGCCACCAGCAGTACCGGGACCCGGGGTCAGCCCCAGCATTTT; clone size: NA; V gene: TRBV15; J gene: TRBJ1-5; D gene: NA
CDR3 protein: CASSQKQGIWEAFF; CDR3 DNA: TGTGCCAGCAGCCAGAAACAGGGGATTTGGGAAGCTTTCTTT; clone size: NA; V gene: TRBV14; J gene: TRBJ1-1; D gene: TRBD1
CDR3 protein: CASSLIQGRMTEAFF; CDR3 DNA: TGCGCCAGCAGCTTGATCCAGGGTAGAATGACCGAAGCTTTCTTT; clone size: NA; V gene: TRBV5-1; J gene: TRBJ1-1; D gene: NA
CDR3 protein: CASSSPGTETEAFF; CDR3 DNA: TGTGCCAGCAGTTCTCCGGGGACAGAGACTGAAGCTTTCTTT; clone size: NA; V gene: TRBV6-5; J gene: TRBJ1-1; D gene: TRBD1
CDR3 protein: CASSLGLGTDTQYF; CDR3 DNA: TGTGCCAGCAGCCTCGGACTGGGCACAGATACGCAGTATTTT; clone size: NA; V gene: TRBV7-7; J gene: TRBJ2-3; D gene: NA
CDR3 protein: CASSLARKGVRIMGETQYF; CDR3 DNA: TGTGCCAGCAGCTTAGCGCGCAAGGGTGTAAGGATAATGGGAGAGACCCAGTACTTC; clone size: NA; V gene: TRBV7-9; J gene: TRBJ2-5; D gene: NA
CDR3 protein: CASSPPRDTTNEKLFF; CDR3 DNA: TGTGCCAGCAGCCCTCCACGGGACACAACTAATGAAAAACTGTTTTTT; clone size: NA; V gene: TRBV7-9; J gene: TRBJ1-4; D gene: NA
CDR3 protein: CASSIDSNQPQHF; CDR3 DNA: TGTGCCAGCAGCATAGATAGCAATCAGCCCCAGCATTTT; clone size: NA; V gene: TRBV6-5; J gene: TRBJ1-5; D gene: NA
CDR3 protein: CASSRRGQYEQYF; CDR3 DNA: TGTGCCAGCAGCCGCAGGGGGCAGTACGAGCAGTACTTC; clone size: NA; V gene: TRBV7-2; J gene: TRBJ2-7; D gene: TRBD1
CDR3 protein: CASSLVNGRHQETQYF; CDR3 DNA: TGCGCCAGCAGCTTGGTCAATGGACGGCACCAAGAGACCCAGTACTTC; clone size: NA; V gene: TRBV5-1; J gene: TRBJ2-5; D gene: NA
CDR3 protein: CASSRGSGSGELFF; CDR3 DNA: TGTGCCAGCAGCCGTGGGTCAGGGTCCGGGGAGCTGTTTTTT; clone size: NA; V gene: TRBV7-9; J gene: TRBJ2-2; D gene: NA
CDR3 protein: CASSPWDRGGYGYTF; CDR3 DNA: TGTGCCAGTAGTCCTTGGGACAGGGGGGGTTATGGCTACACCTTC; clone size: NA; V gene: TRBV19; J gene: TRBJ1-2; D gene: TRBD1
CDR3 protein: CASSVQGQIIQETQYF; CDR3 DNA: TGTGCCAGCAGCGTCCAGGGACAGATTATCCAAGAGACCCAGTACTTC; clone size: NA; V gene: TRBV9; J gene: TRBJ2-5; D gene: TRBD1
CDR3 protein: CASSFGTTYEQYF; CDR3 DNA: TGTGCCAGCAGCTTTGGGACTACCTACGAGCAGTACTTC; clone size: NA; V gene: TRBV11-2; J gene: TRBJ2-7; D gene: TRBD2
CDR3 protein: CASSPGSIQETQYF; CDR3 DNA: TGTGCCAGCAGTCCCGGGAGCATACAAGAGACCCAGTACTTC; clone size: NA; V gene: TRBV2; J gene: TRBJ2-5; D gene: NA
CDR3 protein: CASKASSGGTMETQYF; CDR3 DNA: TGTGCCAGCAAGGCGTCTAGCGGGGGTACTATGGAGACCCAGTACTTC; clone size: NA; V gene: TRBV2; J gene: TRBJ2-5; D gene: TRBD2
CDR3 protein: CASSPRQGSYGYTF; CDR3 DNA: TGTGCCAGCAGCCCGCGACAGGGGTCCTATGGCTACACCTTC; clone size: NA; V gene: TRBV11-2; J gene: TRBJ1-2; D gene: TRBD1
CDR3 protein: CASSPEPRGETQYF; CDR3 DNA: TGTGCCAGCAGCCCAGAGCCGAGGGGTGAGACCCAGTACTTC; clone size: NA; V gene: TRBV7-3; J gene: TRBJ2-5; D gene: NA
CDR3 protein: CASSQSSGGGEKLFF; CDR3 DNA: TGCGCCAGCAGCCAATCCTCAGGGGGAGGTGAAAAACTGTTTTTT; clone size: NA; V gene: TRBV4-3; J gene: TRBJ1-4; D gene: TRBD1
CDR3 protein: CASSLVEDSPLHF; CDR3 DNA: TGTGCCAGCAGCTTAGTGGAAGATTCACCCCTCCACTTT; clone size: NA; V gene: TRBV7-2; J gene: TRBJ1-6; D gene: NA
CDR3 protein: CASSSRTDKQFF; CDR3 DNA: TGTGCCAGCTCATCCCGGACGGACAAGCAGTTCTTC; clone size: NA; V gene: TRBV18; J gene: TRBJ2-1; D gene: NA
CDR3 protein: CASTTRGEGGYTF; CDR3 DNA: TGTGCCAGCACTACTCGAGGGGAGGGTGGCTACACCTTC; clone size: NA; V gene: TRBV6-5; J gene: TRBJ1-2; D gene: NA
CDR3 protein: CASSYGTGRSEKLFF; CDR3 DNA: TGTGCCAGCAGTTACGGAACAGGGAGGAGTGAAAAACTGTTTTTT; clone size: NA; V gene: TRBV6-5; J gene: TRBJ1-4; D gene: NA
CDR3 protein: CASREDRVSSYEQYF; CDR3 DNA: TGTGCCAGCAGGGAAGACAGGGTCAGTTCCTACGAGCAGTACTTC; clone size: NA; V gene: TRBV6-1; J gene: TRBJ2-7; D gene: TRBD1
CDR3 protein: CASSLSTSTDTQYF; CDR3 DNA: TGTGCCAGCAGCTTAAGTACTAGCACAGATACGCAGTATTTT; clone size: NA; V gene: TRBV7-3; J gene: TRBJ2-3; D gene: NA
CDR3 protein: CASSHRQGNNQPQHF; CDR3 DNA: TGTGCCAGCAGTCACCGACAGGGGAACAATCAGCCCCAGCATTTT; clone size: NA; V gene: TRBV28; J gene: TRBJ1-5; D gene: TRBD1